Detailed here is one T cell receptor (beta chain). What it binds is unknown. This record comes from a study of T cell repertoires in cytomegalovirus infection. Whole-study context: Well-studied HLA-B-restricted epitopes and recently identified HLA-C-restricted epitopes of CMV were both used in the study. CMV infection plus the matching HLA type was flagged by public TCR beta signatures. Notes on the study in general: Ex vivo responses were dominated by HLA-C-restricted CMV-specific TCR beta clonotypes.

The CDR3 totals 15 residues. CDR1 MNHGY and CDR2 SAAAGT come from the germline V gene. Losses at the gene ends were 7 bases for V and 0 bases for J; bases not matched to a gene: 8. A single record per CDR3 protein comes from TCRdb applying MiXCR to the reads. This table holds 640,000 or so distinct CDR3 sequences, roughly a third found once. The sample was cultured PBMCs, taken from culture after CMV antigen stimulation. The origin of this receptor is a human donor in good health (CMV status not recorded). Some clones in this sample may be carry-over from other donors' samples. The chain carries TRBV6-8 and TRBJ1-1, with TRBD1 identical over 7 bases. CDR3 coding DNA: TGTGCCAGCATCCCGGGACAGTTCATGAACACTGAAGCTTTCTTT. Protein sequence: CASIPGQFMNTEAFF.